This paragraph covers one T cell receptor beta chain sequence. The data originate from a study of shared clonotypes between healthy human individuals. All donors were Caucasian adults living in Nashville, Tennessee. What CD8 memory combined were CD45RO+ cells and CCR7-negative CD45RA+ TemRA cells. CDR3 length: 16 residues. Trimming removed 6 bases from V and 3 bases from J; junction bases left unmatched: 11. Germline CDR1 is KGHSH and CDR2 is LQKENI. Sequencing used immunoSEQ multiplex PCR; TCRdb keeps in-frame clones, though not all of them. In the table there are more than 90,000 clones, less than 80% of which are singletons.

The sample comprised memory CD8+ T cells sorted from blood. As for subset: CD45RO+ cells pooled with CCR7-negative TemRA cells. The rearrangement uses TRBV18 and TRBJ1-5, with 7 bases fitting TRBD1. The origin of this receptor is a young man in good health. CDR3 bases: TGTGCCAGCTCTCTACAGGGGATTTCCAACAATCAGCCCCAGCATTTT. It translates to CASSLQGISNNQPQHF.